Each of the 16 T cell receptor beta chains below was sequenced from the same sample in a study of a mutant IDH1 vaccine in newly diagnosed glioma. Specified time point: baseline, week 1 (first vaccination visit). Treatment described: pre-vaccination baseline after standard-of-care therapy. TCRdb's table, derived via immunoSEQ multiplex PCR, lists solely in-frame clones and lacks some. Here the sample spans tens of thousands of clones, approximately 80% being singletons. Here the sequenced sample was PBMCs, taken from a glioma patient treated with radiotherapy, temozolomide or both. The receptors come from a middle-aged woman with glioma.

This clone was detected a few times. The chain employs TRBV30 and TRBJ1-1; no reliable D call. The CDR3 has 13 residues. Looked up from germline, CDR1 is GTSNPN and CDR2 is SVGIG (reference sequence). Trimming took off 1 base at V and 0 bases at J, with 6 bases between the two ends. DNA of the CDR3: TGTGCCTGGAGTGCGGTAGTGAACACTGAAGCTTTCTTT. This gives the protein CAWSAVVNTEAFF.

This chain links TRBV30 with TRBJ2-1, with D uncertain. Trimming shortened V by 8 bases and J by 0 bases, and 14 bases separated the two germline ends. From germline, CDR1 is GTSNPN and CDR2 SVGIG (reference sequence). This CDR3 contains 14 residues. This CDR3 is CARADGSSYNEQFF. The CDR3 DNA sequence: TGTGCCAGGGCCGACGGTAGCTCCTACAATGAGCAGTTCTTC. Full variable domain (remainder filled in from reference TRBV30 and TRBJ2-1): SQTIHQWPATLVQPVGSPLSLECTVEGTSNPNLYWYRQAAGRGLQLLFYSVGIGQISSEVPQNLSASRPQDRQFILSSKKLLLSDSGFYLCARADGSSYNEQFFGPGTRLTVL.

This chain connects TRBV29-1 to TRBJ2-7; 7 bases agree with TRBD1. The CDR3 covers 13 residues. Germline CDR1 SQVTM, CDR2 ANQGSEA. V lost 6 bases, J lost 2 bases, and 7 bases stayed unmatched. CDR3 residues: CSVPTGDPYEQYF. CDR3 bases: TGCAGCGTACCCACAGGGGACCCCTACGAGCAGTACTTC.

The chain uses TRBV30 and TRBJ2-1; D perhaps matches TRBD1 (5 bases). The CDR3 is made up of 16 amino acids. CDR1 GTSNPN and CDR2 SVGIG come from the germline V gene (reference sequence). V was trimmed by 2 bases and J by 0 bases, leaving 14 bases between them. The CDR3 bases are TGTGCCTGGAGTCAGGGTTCTCTTAGCTCCTACAATGAGCAGTTCTTC. Its translation is CAWSQGSLSSYNEQFF.

The chain joins TRBV6-1 to TRBJ1-2; 9 nucleotides align to TRBD1. Losses at the gene ends were 6 bases for V and 5 bases for J; bases not matched to a gene: 4. CDR1 is MNHNS, CDR2 SASEGT, per germline. The CDR3 is 13 amino acids. The CDR3 DNA sequence: TGTGCCAGCAGCCAGGACAGGGGTTATGGCTACACCTTC. It codes for CASSQDRGYGYTF.

The chain uses TRBV19 and TRBJ1-1; 10 bases match TRBD1. CDR3 length: 15 amino acids. Germline values: CDR1 LNHDA, CDR2 SQIVND (reference sequence). With V trimmed by 1 base and J by 5 bases, 4 bases remained unmatched. The CDR3 sequence: CASSIGQGARTEAFF. CDR3 DNA sequence: TGTGCCAGTAGTATAGGACAGGGGGCAAGGACTGAAGCTTTCTTT. Looking up the rest from reference TRBV19 and TRBJ1-1 gives the full variable domain: DGGITQSPKYLFRKEGQNVTLSCEQNLNHDAMYWYRQDPGQGLRLIYYSQIVNDFQKGDIAEGYSVSREKKESFPLTVTSAQKNPTAFYLCASSIGQGARTEAFFGQGTRLTVV.

J is TRBJ2-2 and V is TRBV27; D gene ambiguous. Germline V lookup: CDR1 MNHEY, CDR2 SMNVEV (reference sequence). The CDR3 extends over 14 amino acids. The V gene lost 5 bases and the J gene lost 0 bases, with 7 bases spanning the gap. The CDR3 nucleotides read TGTGCCAGCAGTCAATTTTCGAACACCGGGGAGCTGTTTTTT. Translating it yields CASSQFSNTGELFF.

This chain links TRBV6-6 with TRBJ2-7; D may be TRBD1 (5 bases). Trimming left V 2 bases short and J 3 bases short, with 11 bases between. The germline gives CDR1 MNHNY, CDR2 SVGAGI (reference sequence). This CDR3 region has 14 residues. CDR3 nucleotides: TGTGCCAGCAGTTACGCCAGGGTTTACTACGAGCAGTACTTC. Translated, it gives CASSYARVYYEQYF.

V is TRBV15 and J is TRBJ2-1; 10 bases agree with TRBD2. V shed 7 bases and J 5 bases; nucleotides not matched to a gene: 5. From germline, CDR1 is LNHNV and CDR2 YYDKDF (reference sequence). The CDR3 is made up of 14 amino acids. The CDR3 DNA is TGTGCCACCACGATAGCGGGGGGCAACAATGAGCAGTTCTTC. It is translated as CATTIAGGNNEQFF.

The rearrangement links TRBV5-1 to TRBJ2-2; 7 bases are shared with TRBD2. J gave up 0 bases and V 3 bases, and 2 bases lay outside the gene matches. This CDR3 contains 15 residues. CDR1 and CDR2 (germline): SGHRS, YFSETQ. The CDR3 here is CASSSGGANTGELFF. Here the CDR3 DNA reads TGCGCCAGCAGCTCTGGGGGGGCGAACACCGGGGAGCTGTTTTTT.

The gene calls are TRBV27 and TRBJ2-7; D is unclear. V was shortened by 5 bases and J by 1 base, with 6 bases between the two germline ends. Germline V CDR1 and CDR2: MNHEY, SMNVEV (reference sequence). The CDR3 loop spans 12 amino acids. As DNA, the CDR3 is TGTGCCAGCAGTGCCCGTTCCTACGAGCAGTACTTC. Residues: CASSARSYEQYF.

The V and J genes are TRBV5-1 and TRBJ2-1; D is perhaps TRBD1 or TRBD2 (6 bases each). Germline lookup yields CDR1 SGHRS and CDR2 YFSETQ. The CDR3 contains 14 residues. V lost 3 bases to trimming and J lost 5 bases, with 12 bases between them. The CDR3 sequence is CASSWGAVHNEQFF. In nucleotides, the CDR3 is TGCGCCAGCAGCTGGGGGGCGGTCCACAATGAGCAGTTCTTC.

The chain employs TRBV7-2 and TRBJ2-7; tentatively, D is TRBD1 (8 bases). Trimming took 1 base from V and 2 from J, leaving 18 bases between them. This CDR3 spans 17 amino acids. Germline-derived CDR1 and CDR2 are SGHTA and FQGNSA. The CDR3 loop is CASSLGGGGQGTYEQYF. CDR3 nucleotide sequence: TGTGCCAGCAGCTTAGGGGGGGGTGGACAGGGCACCTACGAGCAGTACTTC.

The chain combines TRBV19 with TRBJ2-3; D might be TRBD2 (6 bases). The CDR3 is 15 amino acids. V lost 5 bases, J lost 2 bases, and 14 bases lay in between. Germline V gene lookup returns CDR1 LNHDA and CDR2 SQIVND (reference sequence). CDR3 DNA: TGTGCCAGTAGTCCCTCTGGACTACTCACAGATACGCAGTATTTT. It translates to CASSPSGLLTDTQYF.

This rearrangement joins TRBV12-5 to TRBJ1-1; 9 nucleotides line up with TRBD1. Germline lookup yields CDR1 LGHNT and CDR2 FRNRAP. V lost 2 bases, J lost 5 bases, and 6 bases stayed unmatched. The CDR3 totals 15 residues. DNA for the CDR3: TGTGCTAGTGGTTTGTTGACAGGGGGTGGGACTGAAGCTTTCTTT. Its translation is CASGLLTGGGTEAFF.

This clone was seen just once. The V call is TRBV18, the J call TRBJ1-1; TRBD1 matches 11 bases. CDR1 and CDR2 (germline): KGHSH, LQKENI. The V and J ends lost 5 bases and 3 bases, in that order; junction bases with no gene match: 14. CDR3 length: 18 amino acids. CDR3 loop: CASSSIPGQGGADTEAFF. Written as DNA, the CDR3 is TGTGCCAGCTCATCAATACCGGGACAGGGGGGCGCGGACACTGAAGCTTTCTTT.